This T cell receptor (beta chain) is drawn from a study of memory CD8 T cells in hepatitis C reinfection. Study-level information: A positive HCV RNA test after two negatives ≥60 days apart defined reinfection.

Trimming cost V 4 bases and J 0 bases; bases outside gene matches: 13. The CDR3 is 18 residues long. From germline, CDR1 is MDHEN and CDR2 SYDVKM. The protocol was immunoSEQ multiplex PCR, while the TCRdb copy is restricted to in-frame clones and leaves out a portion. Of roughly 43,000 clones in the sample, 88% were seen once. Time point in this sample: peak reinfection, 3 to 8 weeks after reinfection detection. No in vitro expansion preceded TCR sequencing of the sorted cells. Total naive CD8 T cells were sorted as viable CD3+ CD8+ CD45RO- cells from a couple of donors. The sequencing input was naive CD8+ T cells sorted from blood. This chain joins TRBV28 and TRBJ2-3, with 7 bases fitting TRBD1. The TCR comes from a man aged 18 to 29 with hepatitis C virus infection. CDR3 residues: CASSCSDRTRTSTDTQYF. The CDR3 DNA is TGTGCCAGCAGTTGCTCGGACAGGACCCGAACTAGCACAGATACGCAGTATTTT.